This note documents a single T cell receptor (delta chain) sequence. Its cognate antigen is unknown. CDR3 length equals 21 residues. Trimming shortened V by 0 bases and J by 0 bases, and 26 bases separated the two germline ends. CDR1 is TSWWSYY, CDR2 QGS, per germline. These data belong to a study of Vδ1+ human thymocytes. Whole-study findings and limits: Thymic TRG and TRD repertoires appeared highly polyclonal, with Gaussian CDR3 length distributions. Unlike peripheral blood Vdelta1+ controls, thymic delta-chain sequences included approximately 20% Vdelta2 and few Vdelta3.

The template was reverse-transcribed extracted RNA. CDR3 amplicons came from multiplex PCR with pooled V-gene forward and constant-region reverse primers. TCRdb re-called the multiplex PCR reads using CATT. Of about 25,000 delta-chain clones listed, around 28% were seen once; the top ten hold roughly 1.4%. Purity of the sorted Vdelta1+ thymocytes ranged from roughly 98% to 99.6%. This chain uses TRDV1 with TRDJ1; possibly TRDD3 for D (6 bases). The sequence came from a boy younger than two who had congenital heart surgery. The source material was Vdelta1+ gamma-delta thymocytes from the thymus. Described subset: FACS-sorted CD3+ TCRalphabeta- TCRVdelta1+ TCRVdelta2- thymocytes. The CDR3 nucleotides are TGTGCTCTTGGGGAACTGTCCTTATCGCTAGTGGGGGTCCCGTACACCGATAAACTCATCTTT. It yields the protein CALGELSLSLVGVPYTDKLIF.